A single sample gave rise to the 25 T cell receptor beta chains below, sequenced in a study of cytomegalovirus exposure and HLA in healthy donors. PCR employed 60 Vbeta and 13 Jbeta primers. This table comes from immunoSEQ multiplex PCR, and its TCRdb copy is limited to in-frame clones, with some not included. Of roughly 99,000 clones detected, about 74% appear once; the ten largest clones hold over 15%. Specimen: PBMCs. These receptors came from a man aged 55 to 70 in good health and CMV-seropositive.

The chain couples TRBV7-9 to TRBJ2-3, with TRBD2 identical over 10 bases. Unmatched junction bases numbered 8, after V lost 3 bases and J lost 14 bases. The CDR3 contains 13 residues. From germline, CDR1 is SEHNR and CDR2 FQNEAQ (reference sequence). CDR3 sequence (DNA): TGTGCCAGCAGCTTGACCGGGACTAGCGATCCGTATTTT. Amino acid sequence: CASSLTGTSDPYF. The full variable domain, in which reference TRBV7-9 and TRBJ2-3 provide the parts outside the CDR3, is DTGVSQNPRHKITKRGQNVTFRCDPISEHNRLYWYRQTLGQGPEFLTYFQNEAQLEKSRLLSDRFSAERPKGSFSTLEIQRTEQGDSAMYLCASSLTGTSDPYFGPGTRLTVL.

This clone was detected a few times. The chain couples TRBV28 to TRBJ2-1; 9 bases fit TRBD2. Germline V gene data show CDR1 as MDHEN and CDR2 as SYDVKM. Trimming removed 0 bases from V and 8 bases from J; junction bases left unmatched: 14. The CDR3 has 18 residues. CDR3 protein: CASSLWSRASGGLYEQFF. DNA of the CDR3: TGTGCCAGCAGTTTATGGAGTCGGGCAAGCGGGGGGCTCTATGAGCAGTTCTTC.

J is TRBJ2-2 and V is TRBV5-1; 14 bases are shared with TRBD2. The V and J ends lost 4 bases and 0 bases, in that order; junction bases with no gene match: 5. Germline CDR1 and CDR2: SGHRS and YFSETQ. The CDR3 length is 18 residues. The CDR3, as DNA: TGCGCCAGCAGCCCGGGACTAGCGGGGGTATCGAACACCGGGGAGCTGTTTTTT. Translated, it gives CASSPGLAGVSNTGELFF.

The table lists this clone with a count of one. The chain uses TRBV5-1 and TRBJ1-1, with D uncertain. The CDR3 runs to 13 residues. Between the trimmed V and J ends, which lost 2 bases and 4 bases, there was a span of 9 bases. Looked up from germline, CDR1 is SGHRS and CDR2 is YFSETQ. The CDR3 loop reads CASSFAAATEAFF. In DNA form, the CDR3 reads TGCGCCAGCAGCTTCGCGGCCGCCACTGAAGCTTTCTTT.

The V gene is TRBV28, the J gene TRBJ2-3, with D uncertain. The CDR3 contains 16 residues. Looked up from germline, CDR1 is MDHEN and CDR2 is SYDVKM. V lost 4 bases and J 2 bases, leaving 16 bases between the germline ends. The CDR3 loop reads CASSWPNSWATDTQYF. The CDR3 DNA is TGTGCCAGCAGTTGGCCCAATTCTTGGGCCACAGATACGCAGTATTTT.

The rearrangement links TRBV4-1 to TRBJ2-1; no definite D call. The ends were cut back, 4 bases at V and 1 base at J, with 17 bases in the middle. The CDR3 totals 17 residues. Germline loops: CDR1 MGHRA, CDR2 YSYEKL. The CDR3 sequence is CASSPIRSPQSYNEQFF. DNA for the CDR3: TGCGCCAGCAGCCCAATTCGGTCTCCCCAATCCTACAATGAGCAGTTCTTC.

This clone was counted between two and nine times. The V and J genes are TRBV5-4 and TRBJ2-7; 11 bases line up with TRBD1. The CDR3 is 14 residues long. From germline, CDR1 is SGHNT and CDR2 YYREEE (reference sequence). The junction had 3 bases not matched to a gene; V was cut back by 3 bases and J by 4 bases. The CDR3 loop reads CASSSGQGGYEQYF. The CDR3 DNA reads as TGTGCCAGCAGCTCGGGACAGGGGGGTTACGAGCAGTACTTC.

This chain links TRBV5-1 with TRBJ2-3, with TRBD2 matching 9 bases. The V gene's germline CDR1 is SGHRS and CDR2 YFSETQ. There are 15 residues in the CDR3. Trimming cost V 5 bases and J 2 bases; bases outside gene matches: 6. As DNA, the CDR3 is TGCGCCAGCAGAGGGGGACTAGCCGCCACAGATACGCAGTATTTT. Translated: CASRGGLAATDTQYF.

This sequence joins TRBV19 and TRBJ2-1; maybe TRBD1 (5 bases). Germline V gene sequence: CDR1 LNHDA, CDR2 SQIVND (reference sequence). V was trimmed by 1 base and J by 3 bases, leaving 13 bases between them. The CDR3 runs to 16 residues. CDR3: CASSIGNPTVYNEQFF. The CDR3 coding sequence is TGTGCCAGTAGTATAGGGAATCCGACAGTCTACAATGAGCAGTTCTTC.

The rearrangement uses TRBV18 and TRBJ2-3, with 9 bases that match TRBD2. The J segment lost 6 bases and the V segment lost 1 base, leaving 14 bases of the junction unmatched. CDR1 and CDR2 from the germline V gene are KGHSH and LQKENI. The CDR3 contains 18 residues. The DNA of the CDR3 is TGTGCCAGCTCACCACTGTCTCGGACTAGCGTGGGAGGGGATACGCAGTATTTT. It yields the protein CASSPLSRTSVGGDTQYF.

The chain couples TRBV12-5 to TRBJ2-7; maybe TRBD1 (6 bases). Germline V gene data show CDR1 as LGHNT and CDR2 as FRNRAP. Trimming left V 6 bases short and J 6 bases short, with 30 bases between. This CDR3 contains 18 residues. The CDR3 protein is CASGLTERTDLKGFEQYF. The CDR3 DNA reads as TGTGCTAGTGGCTTAACTGAACGGACAGATCTCAAGGGCTTCGAGCAGTACTTC.

This clone occurred once. This chain connects TRBV23-1 to TRBJ1-6; D perhaps matches TRBD1 (6 bases). TRBV23-1 is placed among ORFs of uncertain function. The CDR3 length is 15 residues. V was pared by 9 bases and J by 7 bases, with 19 bases between. CDR3 region: CASSIGRGLNSPLHF. CDR3 bases: TGCGCCAGTTCGATAGGGAGGGGGTTGAATTCACCCCTCCACTTT.

The chain combines TRBV2 with TRBJ1-6, with D maybe TRBD1 (5 bases). CDR1 SNHLY and CDR2 FYNNEI come from the germline V gene. The CDR3 runs to 14 residues. Trimming took off 4 bases at V and 8 bases at J, with 12 bases between the two ends. The CDR3 DNA sequence: TGTGCCAGCAGTGTGCTCAAAGGGGATTCACCCCTCCACTTT. Translated: CASSVLKGDSPLHF.

The CDR3 nucleotides read TGTGCCTGGAGTCCCGGGGACAGGGCGGTGGATACGCAGTATTTT. This encodes CAWSPGDRAVDTQYF. The chain combines TRBV30 with TRBJ2-3, with 9 bases matching TRBD1. This CDR3 is 15 amino acids long. After removal of 2 bases from V and 6 bases from J, the junction contained 9 bases not matched to a gene. Germline V gene lookup returns CDR1 GTSNPN and CDR2 SVGIG (reference sequence).

Only a few counts were recorded for this clone. The chain carries TRBV5-4 and TRBJ1-1, with D unclear. The V end was cut by 4 bases, the J end by 1 base, with 11 bases between. Germline CDR1 is SGHNT and CDR2 is YYREEE (reference sequence). The CDR3 spans 14 residues. DNA for the CDR3: TGTGCCAGCAGCGTCCGGGAAGGGAACACTGAAGCTTTCTTT. Protein sequence: CASSVREGNTEAFF.

This chain joins TRBV4-1 and TRBJ1-3; 9 positions agree with TRBD1. The germline V gene has CDR1 MGHRA and CDR2 YSYEKL. This CDR3 is 17 amino acids long. V was pared by 7 bases and J by 2 bases, with 12 bases of the junction left unmatched. In nucleotides, the CDR3 is TGCGCCAGCACGTTGAGGACAGGGGTGGGTACTGGAAACACCATATATTTT. Translation gives CASTLRTGVGTGNTIYF.

The gene calls are TRBV25-1 and TRBJ1-4; D may be TRBD1 (6 bases). CDR3 size: 15 residues. Germline CDR1 is MGHDK and CDR2 is SYGVNS. The ends were cut back, 8 bases at V and 0 bases at J, with 13 bases in the middle. In nucleotides, the CDR3 is TGTGCCAGCGCAGGGGTAACAGCAACTAATGAAAAACTGTTTTTT. Its protein product is CASAGVTATNEKLFF.

V and J are TRBV6-1 and TRBJ2-3; TRBD2 matches 8 bases. The V and J ends lost 3 bases and 4 bases, in that order; junction bases with no gene match: 9. The germline CDR1 and CDR2 sequences are MNHNS and SASEGT. CDR3 length equals 16 residues. CDR3 coding DNA: TGTGCCAGCAGTGAGGTGGCGGGGGGTAGGGCAGATACGCAGTATTTT. Residues: CASSEVAGGRADTQYF.

This chain uses TRBV7-8 with TRBJ2-2; 9 bases are a match to TRBD2. CDR1 is SGHVS and CDR2 is FQNEAQ in the germline V gene. The CDR3 consists of 15 residues. Losses at the gene ends were 5 bases for V and 6 bases for J; bases not matched to a gene: 7. The CDR3 bases are TGTGCCAGCAGCACCCTGGGACTAGCCCCCGGGGAGCTGTTTTTT. It specifies CASSTLGLAPGELFF.

The V call is TRBV5-4, the J call TRBJ2-1; no clear D. The V gene's germline CDR1 is SGHNT and CDR2 YYREEE (reference sequence). Trimming removed 3 bases at V and 0 bases at J, with 10 bases between. This CDR3 has 15 amino acids. CDR3: CASSSSGSSYNEQFF. CDR3 bases: TGTGCCAGCAGCTCCTCGGGTAGCTCCTACAATGAGCAGTTCTTC.

The gene calls are TRBV19 and TRBJ2-1, with 7 positions matching TRBD1. CDR1 is LNHDA and CDR2 is SQIVND in the germline V gene (reference sequence). Trimming removed 5 bases from V and 3 bases from J; junction bases left unmatched: 10. CDR3 length: 16 residues. This chain's CDR3 is CASSPGDRVLYNEQFF. The CDR3 DNA is TGTGCCAGTAGTCCTGGAGACAGGGTCCTCTACAATGAGCAGTTCTTC.

The chain has TRBV27 and TRBJ2-3, with 7 bases identical to TRBD2. Losses at the gene ends were 7 bases for V and 1 base for J; bases not matched to a gene: 11. This CDR3 has 16 residues. CDR1 and CDR2 from the germline V gene are MNHEY and SMNVEV (reference sequence). CDR3 coding DNA: TGTGCCAGCAAATTAGGCGGGGGTTCGGGCACAGATACGCAGTATTTT. It codes for CASKLGGGSGTDTQYF.

This clone has a handful of counts. This chain links TRBV7-3 with TRBJ2-7; D might be TRBD1 (6 bases). Germline V gene lookup returns CDR1 SGHTA and CDR2 FQGTGA. V was cut by 5 bases and J by 2 bases, with 13 bases left in between. This CDR3 spans 14 amino acids. The CDR3 is CASSPYGGTYEQYF. Here the CDR3 DNA reads TGTGCCAGCAGCCCATATGGGGGCACCTACGAGCAGTACTTC.

The chain combines TRBV11-1 with TRBJ1-1, with a tentative D call TRBD1 (6 bases). CDR3 size: 14 residues. Between the trimmed V and J ends, which lost 2 bases and 8 bases, there was a span of 15 bases. Germline V gene data show CDR1 as SGHAT and CDR2 as FQDESV (reference sequence). The CDR3 coding sequence is TGTGCCAGCAGCTTATATCTAACAGGGAAAGAAGCTTTCTTT. This translates into CASSLYLTGKEAFF.

This clone was recorded only once. V gene TRBV6-6 combines with J gene TRBJ2-7, with TRBD1 identical over 7 bases. V shed 6 bases, J shed 1 base, and the junction held 6 bases outside the gene matches. Germline V gene data show CDR1 as MNHNY and CDR2 as SVGAGI (reference sequence). This CDR3 contains 14 residues. The CDR3, as DNA: TGTGCCAGCAGACCCCAACAGGGGTCCTACGAGCAGTACTTC. This gives the protein CASRPQQGSYEQYF.